These 17 T cell receptor beta chains originate from one sample sequenced in a study of response to subunit inactivated influenza vaccine. TCRdb reprocessed the RT-PCR reads with MiXCR, giving one entry per CDR3 protein. The data contain just under 550,000 distinct CDR3 sequences, around a quarter of them singletons. A further study also used this sample, focusing on T cells expressing NK-cell markers. From that report: 5'RACE template switching built TCR beta cDNA with unique molecular identifiers.

Sequencing was performed on CD4+ T cells sorted from PBMCs, taken 11 to 12 days after vaccination. The receptors come from a man aged 45 to 65 who received an inactivated influenza vaccine.

This clonotype was recorded many times. The chain combines TRBV20-1 with TRBJ2-5; 9 nucleotides line up with TRBD2. CDR1 is DFQATT and CDR2 is SNEGSKA in the germline V gene (reference sequence). J lost 4 bases, V lost 3 bases, and 6 bases had no gene match. The CDR3 consists of 14 residues. The CDR3 loop is CSARLAGSTETQYF. CDR3 nucleotides: TGCAGTGCTAGGCTAGCGGGAAGCACAGAGACCCAGTACTTC.

The chain couples TRBV2 to TRBJ1-2; TRBD1 matches at 9 bases. This CDR3 has 15 residues. After removal of 7 bases from V and 6 bases from J, the junction contained 12 bases not matched to a gene. Germline V gene sequence: CDR1 SNHLY, CDR2 FYNNEI. Here the CDR3 reads CASTKAQGQGNGYTF. CDR3 bases: TGTGCCAGCACGAAAGCCCAGGGACAGGGAAATGGCTACACCTTC. The complete variable domain, with remaining parts taken from reference TRBV2 and TRBJ1-2, reads EPEVTQTPSHQVTQMGQEVILRCVPISNHLYFYWYRQILGQKVEFLVSFYNNEISEKSEIFDDQFSVERPDGSNFTLKIRSTKLEDSAMYFCASTKAQGQGNGYTFGSGTRLTVV.

V and J are TRBV27 and TRBJ1-6; D is unclear. Germline V CDR1 and CDR2: MNHEY, SMNVEV (reference sequence). This CDR3 region has 18 residues. V was cut by 6 bases and J by 4 bases, with 22 bases left in between. This chain's CDR3 is CASSLVAGKTLYNSPLHF. The CDR3 DNA follows: TGTGCCAGCAGCCTAGTGGCCGGGAAGACGCTTTATAATTCACCCCTCCACTTT.

This clonotype was picked up a small number of times. The chain carries TRBV28 and TRBJ1-1, with D possibly matching TRBD1 (5 bases). The CDR3 is 14 amino acids. Trimming removed 0 bases at V and 4 bases at J, with 9 bases between. CDR1 is MDHEN, CDR2 SYDVKM, per germline. The CDR3 DNA reads as TGTGCCAGCAGTTTATGGTCAGGGAGCACTGAAGCTTTCTTT. This codes for CASSLWSGSTEAFF.

The CDR3 sequence is CASSLRRTGRTDTQYF. The CDR3 DNA reads TGTGCCAGCAGCTTAAGGCGGACAGGGAGGACAGATACGCAGTATTTT. The gene calls are TRBV7-8 and TRBJ2-3; 8 bases are a match to TRBD1. The J segment lost 3 bases and the V segment lost 2 bases, leaving 7 bases of the junction unmatched. The CDR3 covers 16 residues. Germline CDR1 SGHVS, CDR2 FQNEAQ.

This clonotype has more than one count but fewer than ten. The rearrangement joins TRBV7-2 to TRBJ1-1; a weak D match, TRBD1 (5 bases). The germline V gene has CDR1 SGHTA and CDR2 FQGNSA. This CDR3 contains 15 residues. Trimming removed 7 bases from V and 4 bases from J, with 19 bases in between. The CDR3 region has the DNA TGTGCCAGCACCATACAGGAGGGGATGGGCACTGAAGCTTTCTTT. Translation gives CASTIQEGMGTEAFF.

This clonotype was seen only a few times. The chain combines TRBV20-1 with TRBJ2-1; D is uncertain. The CDR3 length is 14 residues. The V end lost 6 bases, the J end lost 11 bases, and 23 bases lay between the germline ends. The V gene's germline CDR1 is DFQATT and CDR2 SNEGSKA (reference sequence). In DNA form, the CDR3 reads TGCAGTGCCAGGACGCGAAACCCGCCATGGAAGCAGTTCTTC. This gives the protein CSARTRNPPWKQFF.

As DNA, the CDR3 is TGTGCCAGCAGCTTAGGGGGGACAGCAAGCAATCAGCCCCAGCATTTT. Protein product: CASSLGGTASNQPQHF. V is TRBV7-2 and J is TRBJ1-5, with 7 bases that match TRBD1. Germline loops: CDR1 SGHTA, CDR2 FQGNSA. The J segment lost 1 base and the V segment lost 1 base, leaving 4 bases of the junction unmatched. This CDR3 has 16 residues.

This sequence joins TRBV28 and TRBJ2-7, with D maybe TRBD2 (5 bases). The germline V gene encodes CDR1 MDHEN and CDR2 SYDVKM. The CDR3 is 11 amino acids. V was clipped by 7 bases and J by 6 bases, with 10 bases between them. CDR3 residues: CASTGGSEQYF. In DNA form, the CDR3 reads TGTGCCAGCACGGGTGGGAGCGAGCAGTACTTC. The whole variable domain, filled in from reference TRBV28 and TRBJ2-7, reads DVKVTQSSRYLVKRTGEKVFLECVQDMDHENMFWYRQDPGLGLRLIYFSYDVKMKEKGDIPEGYSVSREKKERFSLILESASTNQTSMYLCASTGGSEQYFGPGTRLTVT.

This clonotype was picked up many times. The chain combines TRBV7-6 with TRBJ1-1, with no clear D. Germline CDR1 and CDR2: SGHVS and FNYEAQ. The CDR3 is 13 residues long. V lost 3 bases, J lost 0 bases, and 5 bases lay in between. CDR3 loop: CASSLSLNTEAFF. In nucleotides, the CDR3 is TGTGCCAGCAGCTTGTCACTGAACACTGAAGCTTTCTTT.

The CDR3 DNA sequence: TGCAGTGCTACACAGGGTAGGAGAGAGACCCAGTACTTC. It translates to CSATQGRRETQYF. This rearrangement joins TRBV20-1 to TRBJ2-5, with D perhaps TRBD1 (6 bases). The V end was cut by 4 bases, the J end by 4 bases, with 13 bases between. CDR3 size: 13 residues. Germline-derived CDR1 and CDR2 are DFQATT and SNEGSKA (reference sequence).

This clonotype has a handful of counts. This chain links TRBV5-1 with TRBJ2-1, with 8 bases aligning to TRBD1. In germline, CDR1 is SGHRS, CDR2 YFSETQ. Germline trimming cut 4 bases from V and 7 bases from J; bases unmatched to any gene: 10. The CDR3 runs 15 residues. CDR3 bases: TGCGCCAGCAGCCCCGACAGGGGCCGGGGGAATGAGCAGTTCTTC. This sequence encodes CASSPDRGRGNEQFF.

The CDR3 DNA reads TGTGCCAGCAGCGTAAGCCAGCTCACCGGGGAGCTGTTTTTT. This sequence encodes CASSVSQLTGELFF. V usage is TRBV9 and J usage is TRBJ2-2; D is undetermined. This CDR3 is 14 amino acids long. Germline V gene data show CDR1 as SGDLS and CDR2 as YYNGEE. V lost 1 base and J lost 4, with 8 bases in between.

Only a few counts were recorded for this clonotype. The rearrangement joins TRBV7-9 to TRBJ2-6; D remains unclear. Germline loops: CDR1 SEHNR, CDR2 FQNEAQ (reference sequence). V lost 0 bases and J 0 bases, leaving 9 bases between the germline ends. This CDR3 region has 17 residues. The DNA for the CDR3 is TGTGCCAGCAGCTTAGCGTGGGGTGACTCTGGGGCCAACGTCCTGACTTTC. Translated: CASSLAWGDSGANVLTF.

Only a few counts were recorded for this clonotype. This chain joins TRBV29-1 and TRBJ1-1; possibly TRBD1 for D (6 bases). V shed 5 bases and J shed 2 bases, with 15 bases lying between them. Germline V CDR1 and CDR2: SQVTM, ANQGSEA. The length of the CDR3 is 14 residues. Here the CDR3 DNA reads TGCAGCGTTTCCCTCCGACAGGTCAACACTGAAGCTTTCTTT. Its translation is CSVSLRQVNTEAFF.

This clonotype was picked up many times. The rearrangement links TRBV5-5 to TRBJ1-6; D unclear. Germline-derived CDR1 and CDR2 are SGHKS and YYEKEE (reference sequence). V was pared by 4 bases and J by 12 bases, with 11 bases between. The CDR3 totals 12 residues. CDR3 sequence (DNA): TGTGCCAGCAGCCCAGAAAGAGGACCCCTCCACTTT. This codes for CASSPERGPLHF.

CDR3 in DNA: TGTGCCAGCAGCTACTTCTGGCTACCGAGGAACACCGGGGAGCTGTTTTTT. It yields the protein CASSYFWLPRNTGELFF. J is TRBJ2-2 and V is TRBV7-9; D unclear. Between the trimmed V and J ends, which lost 4 bases and 1 base, there was a span of 16 bases. The CDR3 has 17 residues. Germline CDR1 and CDR2: SEHNR and FQNEAQ (reference sequence).